The rows below give T cell receptor beta chains drawn from one sample of a study of CXCR3-negative and CXCR3-positive naive CD8 T cells. TCRdb reprocessed the 5' RACE reads, with one entry per CDR3 protein and no DNA. The sample is made up of about 48,000 distinct CDR3 sequences, and the top ten hold 15% of it. Sequenced material: memory CD8+ T cells from blood. These receptors came from a human donor in good health. Some clones in this sample may be carry-over from other donors' samples. The CDR3 runs from the conserved cysteine through the conserved F or W. A row's size may be missing; if present it is once, few, many or a size class.

cdr3_aa j_call clone_size v_call
CSVESGNEQFF TRBJ2-1 . TRBV29-1
CASSTAGGMSYEQYF TRBJ2-7 . TRBV6-1
CASSQGAGPIYGYTF TRBJ1-2 . TRBV4-2
CAISAYRGYEQYF TRBJ2-7 . TRBV10-3
CSVAGGENTGELFF TRBJ2-2 . TRBV29-1
CASSLSPPDMNTEAFF TRBJ1-1 . TRBV5-5
CSVEAPDRGETQYF TRBJ2-5 . TRBV29-1
CASSLDYGYTF TRBJ1-2 . TRBV7-9
CASSLFKGGELFF TRBJ2-2 . TRBV28
CASSPQGPLVYF TRBJ2-7 . TRBV5-1
CSVEVVGTREVGFHNEQFF TRBJ2-1 . TRBV29-1
CASTLRVTGELFF TRBJ2-2 . TRBV7-6
CARKQWRGAVTGELFF TRBJ2-2 . TRBV7-8
CASSQNPGTGVGYTF TRBJ1-2 . TRBV5-1
CSARTSLSYEQYF TRBJ2-7 . TRBV20-1
CASSGDRNNSPLHF TRBJ1-6 . TRBV2
CASSYPRQDVSGANVLTF TRBJ2-6 . TRBV27
CTSSLSGVLTDTQYF TRBJ2-3 . TRBV27
CASSLSPQGEGKLFF TRBJ1-4 . TRBV27
CSVETGSSYEQYF TRBJ2-7 . TRBV29-1
CASSQGRTASSYEQYF TRBJ2-7 . TRBV4-3
CASSFDRGLDTQYF TRBJ2-3 . TRBV5-5
CASSLRQGAPEQYF TRBJ2-7 . TRBV12-3/TRBV12-4
CASRRGAQETQYF TRBJ2-5 . TRBV12-3/TRBV12-4
CSVEERGVGGELFF TRBJ2-2 . TRBV29-1
CASSIRVATEAFF TRBJ1-1 . TRBV27
CASSQGVGTEAFF TRBJ1-1 . TRBV14
CASSLGAAGALDEQYF TRBJ2-7 . TRBV5-1
CSAKGFGNEQFF TRBJ2-1 medium-sized TRBV29-1
CASSLTNNHEQFF TRBJ2-1 . TRBV7-2
CASSVLVRSTDTQYF TRBJ2-3 . TRBV9
CASSLEGDSQETQYF TRBJ2-5 . TRBV5-1
CASSENRGQPQHF TRBJ1-5 . TRBV28
CASSTPGSGYEQYF TRBJ2-7 . TRBV7-2
CSARLFRDRVTNEQFF TRBJ2-1 . TRBV20-1
CASGLDETQYF TRBJ2-5 . TRBV12-5